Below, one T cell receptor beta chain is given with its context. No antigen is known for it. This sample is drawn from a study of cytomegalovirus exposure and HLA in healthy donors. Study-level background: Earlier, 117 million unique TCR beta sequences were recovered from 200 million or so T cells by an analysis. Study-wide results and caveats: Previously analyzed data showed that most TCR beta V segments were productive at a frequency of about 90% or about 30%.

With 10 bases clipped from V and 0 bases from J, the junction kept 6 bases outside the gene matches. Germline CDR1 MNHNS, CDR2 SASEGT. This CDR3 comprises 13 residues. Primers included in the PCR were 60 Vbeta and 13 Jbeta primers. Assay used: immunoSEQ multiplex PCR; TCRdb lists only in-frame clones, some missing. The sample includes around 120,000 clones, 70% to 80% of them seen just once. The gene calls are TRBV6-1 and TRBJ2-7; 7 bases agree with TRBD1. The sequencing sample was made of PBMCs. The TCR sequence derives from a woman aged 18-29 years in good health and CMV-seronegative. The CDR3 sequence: CANTGDGSYEQYF. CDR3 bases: TGTGCCAACACAGGGGACGGCTCCTACGAGCAGTACTTC.